One and the same sample provided the 11 T cell receptor beta chains below, sequenced in a study of cytomegalovirus exposure and HLA in healthy donors. Vbeta (60) and Jbeta (13) primers were used in the PCR. Produced via immunoSEQ multiplex PCR; TCRdb's table is partial and in-frame only. This table has nearly 200,000 clones, over 60% appearing once. The sequenced sample consisted of PBMCs. These receptors all stem from a young woman in good health and CMV-seropositive.

V gene TRBV5-6 combines with J gene TRBJ2-5; D gene unclear. V lost 4 bases to trimming and J lost 0 bases, with 13 bases between them. Germline assignment: CDR1 SGHDT and CDR2 YYEEEE. The length of the CDR3 is 15 residues. The CDR3 sequence is CASSHKAEDQETQYF. CDR3 DNA sequence: TGTGCCAGCAGCCACAAGGCCGAGGACCAAGAGACCCAGTACTTC.

The chain joins TRBV6-5 to TRBJ1-1; D is possibly TRBD1 (6 bases). This CDR3 spans 13 amino acids. The V end lost 4 bases, the J end lost 1 base, and 7 bases lay between the germline ends. Germline V lookup: CDR1 MNHEY, CDR2 SVGAGI. CDR3: CASSSTGNTEAFF. CDR3 sequence (DNA): TGTGCCAGCAGTTCGACAGGGAACACTGAAGCTTTCTTT.

The count of this clone is one. The genes are TRBV11-2 and TRBJ1-5; possible D gene TRBD1, 6 bases. Between the trimmed V and J ends, which lost 5 bases and 9 bases, there was a span of 17 bases. Germline lookup yields CDR1 SGHAT and CDR2 FQNNGV. CDR3 length: 14 amino acids. CDR3: CASSPDREIPPQHF. In DNA form, the CDR3 reads TGTGCCAGCAGCCCGGACAGAGAGATTCCGCCCCAGCATTTT.

With respect to this clone: The junction does not match germline at one end; this may be a read error. This chain links TRBV7-3 with TRBJ2-7, with 12 bases that match TRBD1. Germline values: CDR1 SGHTA, CDR2 FQGTGA. This CDR3 contains 15 residues. The CDR3 DNA reads TGTGCCAGCAGCGTAACAGGGACAGGGGGCCACGAGCAGTACTTC. Translating gives CASSVTGTGGHEQYF.

The rearrangement links TRBV10-1 to TRBJ1-1; 9 nucleotides match TRBD1. Germline assignment: CDR1 WNHNN and CDR2 SYGVQD (reference sequence). The junction had 11 bases not matched to a gene; V was cut back by 6 bases and J by 0 bases. This CDR3 comprises 17 residues. The CDR3: CASRGGQGGPMNTEAFF. DNA for the CDR3: TGCGCCAGCAGGGGGGGACAGGGCGGACCTATGAACACTGAAGCTTTCTTT.

The J gene is TRBJ2-7, the V gene TRBV28, with 8 bases identical to TRBD1. This CDR3 contains 15 residues. V gave up 6 bases and J gave up 3 bases; unmatched junction bases: 10. From germline, CDR1 is MDHEN and CDR2 SYDVKM. The CDR3 reads CASSFMTGEVYEQYF. CDR3 coding DNA: TGTGCCAGCAGCTTTATGACAGGGGAGGTCTACGAGCAGTACTTC.

The chain uses TRBV5-6 and TRBJ1-6, with D unclear. CDR1 SGHDT and CDR2 YYEEEE come from the germline V gene. The CDR3 extends over 15 amino acids. Between the trimmed V and J ends, which lost 4 bases and 6 bases, there was a span of 14 bases. CDR3 in amino acids: CASSQRPGGNSPLHF. In DNA, the CDR3 is TGTGCCAGCAGCCAGCGACCTGGTGGTAATTCACCCCTCCACTTT.

This chain uses TRBV19 with TRBJ2-2, with TRBD1 identical over 8 bases. V shed 8 bases, J shed 6 bases, and the junction held 2 bases outside the gene matches. Germline CDR1 LNHDA, CDR2 SQIVND (reference sequence). This CDR3 has 12 residues. CDR3 region: CASGQGAGELFF. The CDR3 DNA reads TGTGCCAGTGGACAGGGAGCCGGGGAGCTGTTTTTT.

This chain links TRBV28 with TRBJ2-7; 7 bases are shared with TRBD2. The germline gives CDR1 MDHEN, CDR2 SYDVKM. V lost 6 bases to trimming and J lost 7 bases; unmatched junction nucleotides: 15. The CDR3 is made up of 15 amino acids. The DNA for the CDR3 is TGTGCCAGCAGCCTAGTAGGGACTACTGCCTGGGAGCAGTACTTC. This gives the protein CASSLVGTTAWEQYF. Combining the CDR3 with reference TRBV28 and TRBJ2-7 gives the whole variable domain DVKVTQSSRYLVKRTGEKVFLECVQDMDHENMFWYRQDPGLGLRLIYFSYDVKMKEKGDIPEGYSVSREKKERFSLILESASTNQTSMYLCASSLVGTTAWEQYFGPGTRLTVT.

V is TRBV15 and J is TRBJ1-6; TRBD1 agrees at 8 bases. Germline values: CDR1 LNHNV, CDR2 YYDKDF (reference sequence). This CDR3 has 16 amino acids. V was pared by 0 bases and J by 9 bases, with 7 bases of the junction left unmatched. CDR3 sequence: CATSRDSQGAASPLHF. CDR3 in DNA: TGTGCCACCAGCAGAGACTCTCAGGGGGCGGCTTCACCCCTCCACTTT.

V gene TRBV5-6 combines with J gene TRBJ1-4, with D unclear. This CDR3 has 15 amino acids. The germline V gene has CDR1 SGHDT and CDR2 YYEEEE. Trimming shortened V by 2 bases and J by 8 bases, and 16 bases separated the two germline ends. The CDR3 region is CASSLVRGDWEKLFF. The CDR3 nucleotides read TGTGCCAGCAGCTTAGTCCGAGGCGATTGGGAAAAACTGTTTTTT.